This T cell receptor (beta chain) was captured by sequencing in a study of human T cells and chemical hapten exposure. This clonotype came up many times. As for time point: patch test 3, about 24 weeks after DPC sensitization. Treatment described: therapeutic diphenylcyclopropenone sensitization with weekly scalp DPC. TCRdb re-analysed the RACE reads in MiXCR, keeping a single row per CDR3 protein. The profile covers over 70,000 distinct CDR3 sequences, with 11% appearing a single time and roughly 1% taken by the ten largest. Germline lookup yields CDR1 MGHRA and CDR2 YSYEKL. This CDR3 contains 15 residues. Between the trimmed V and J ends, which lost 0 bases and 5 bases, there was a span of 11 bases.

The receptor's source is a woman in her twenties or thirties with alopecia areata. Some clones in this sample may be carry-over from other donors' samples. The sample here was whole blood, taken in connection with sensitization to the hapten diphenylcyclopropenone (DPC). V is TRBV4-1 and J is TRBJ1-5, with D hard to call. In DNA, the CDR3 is TGCGCCAGCAGCCAAGACAATACCCGGGATCAGCCCCAGCATTTT. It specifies CASSQDNTRDQPQHF.